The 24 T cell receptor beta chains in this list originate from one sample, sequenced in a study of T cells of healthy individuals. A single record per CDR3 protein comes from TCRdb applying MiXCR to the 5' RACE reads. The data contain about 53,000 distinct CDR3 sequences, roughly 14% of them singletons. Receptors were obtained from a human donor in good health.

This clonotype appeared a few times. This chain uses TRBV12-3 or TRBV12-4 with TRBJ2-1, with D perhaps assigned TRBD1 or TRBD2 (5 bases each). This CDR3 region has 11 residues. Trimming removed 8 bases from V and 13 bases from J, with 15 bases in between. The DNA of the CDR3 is TGTGCCAGCGGAAACCTCGGGACCCAGTTCTTC. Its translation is CASGNLGTQFF.

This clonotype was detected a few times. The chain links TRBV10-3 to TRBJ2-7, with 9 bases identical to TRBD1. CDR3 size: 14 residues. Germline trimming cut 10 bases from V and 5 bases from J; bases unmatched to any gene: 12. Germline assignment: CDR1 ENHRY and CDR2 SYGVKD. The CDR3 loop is CATVGQGRIHEQYF. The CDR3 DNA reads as TGTGCCACCGTAGGACAGGGGAGGATCCACGAGCAGTACTTC.

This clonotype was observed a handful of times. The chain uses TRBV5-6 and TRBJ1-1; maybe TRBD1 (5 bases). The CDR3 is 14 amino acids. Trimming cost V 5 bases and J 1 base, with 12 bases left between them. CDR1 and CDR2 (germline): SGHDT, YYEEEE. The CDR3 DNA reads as TGTGCCAGCAGAGAGCGGGGGACGAACACTGAAGCTTTCTTT. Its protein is CASRERGTNTEAFF.

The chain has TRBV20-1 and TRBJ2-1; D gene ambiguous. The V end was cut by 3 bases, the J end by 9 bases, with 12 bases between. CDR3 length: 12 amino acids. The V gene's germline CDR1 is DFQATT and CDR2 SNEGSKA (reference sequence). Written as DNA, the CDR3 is TGCAGTGCTAGTAGGGCCCTTGGTGAGCAGTTCTTC. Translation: CSASRALGEQFF.

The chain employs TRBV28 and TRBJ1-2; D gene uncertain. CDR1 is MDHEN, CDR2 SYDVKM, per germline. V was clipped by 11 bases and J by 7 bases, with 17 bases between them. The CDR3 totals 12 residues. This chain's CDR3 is CALWEGPAGYTF. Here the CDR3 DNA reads TGTGCCCTTTGGGAGGGTCCCGCTGGCTACACCTTC.

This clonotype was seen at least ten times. This CDR3 is CASSPDRGLSYEQYF. CDR3 nucleotides: TGTGCCAGCTCACCAGACAGGGGCCTCTCCTACGAGCAGTACTTC. This chain connects TRBV18 to TRBJ2-7, with 8 bases that match TRBD1. V was pared by 2 bases and J by 0 bases, with 3 bases of the junction left unmatched. Per the germline V gene, CDR1 is KGHSH and CDR2 is LQKENI. The CDR3 is 15 residues long.

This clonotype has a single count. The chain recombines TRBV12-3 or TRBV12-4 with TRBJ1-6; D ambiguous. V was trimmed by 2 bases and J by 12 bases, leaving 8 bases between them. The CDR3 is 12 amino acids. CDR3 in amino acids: CASSLSPGPLHF. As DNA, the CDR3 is TGTGCCAGCAGTTTAAGTCCAGGACCCCTCCACTTT.

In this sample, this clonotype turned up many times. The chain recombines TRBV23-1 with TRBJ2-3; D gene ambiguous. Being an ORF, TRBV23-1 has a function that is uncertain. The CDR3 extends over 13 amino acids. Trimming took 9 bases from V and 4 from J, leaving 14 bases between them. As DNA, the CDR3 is TGCGCCAGGAAAGCAATTTCCGCAGATACGCAGTATTTT. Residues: CARKAISADTQYF.

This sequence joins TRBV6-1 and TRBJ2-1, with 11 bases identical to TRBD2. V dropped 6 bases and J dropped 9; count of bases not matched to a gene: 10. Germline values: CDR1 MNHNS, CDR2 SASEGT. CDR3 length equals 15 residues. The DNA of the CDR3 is TGTGCCAGCAGGCCTACTAGCGGGAGAAACGGTGAGCAGTTCTTC. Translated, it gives CASRPTSGRNGEQFF.

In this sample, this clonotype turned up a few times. CDR3 residues: CASSLVAVTDTQYF. CDR3 DNA: TGTGCCAGCAGCTTAGTGGCGGTCACAGATACGCAGTATTTT. The gene calls are TRBV7-2 and TRBJ2-3; no definite D call. The ends were cut back, 1 base at V and 2 bases at J, with 7 bases in the middle. The CDR3 loop spans 14 amino acids. Germline CDR1 and CDR2: SGHTA and FQGNSA.

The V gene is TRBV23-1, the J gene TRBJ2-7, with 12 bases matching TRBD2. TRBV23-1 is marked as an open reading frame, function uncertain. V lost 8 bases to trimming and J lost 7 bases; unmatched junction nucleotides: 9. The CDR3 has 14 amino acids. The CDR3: CASVGLAGPWEQYF. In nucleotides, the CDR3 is TGCGCCAGCGTAGGACTAGCGGGACCTTGGGAGCAGTACTTC.

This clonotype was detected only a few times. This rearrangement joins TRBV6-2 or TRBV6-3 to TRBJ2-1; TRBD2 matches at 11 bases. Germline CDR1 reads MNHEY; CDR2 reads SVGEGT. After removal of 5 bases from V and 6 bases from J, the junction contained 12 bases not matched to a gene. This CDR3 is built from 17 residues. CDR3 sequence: CASSDRSGRAPSNEQFF. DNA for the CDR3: TGTGCCAGCAGTGACCGTAGCGGGAGGGCCCCCAGCAATGAGCAGTTCTTC.

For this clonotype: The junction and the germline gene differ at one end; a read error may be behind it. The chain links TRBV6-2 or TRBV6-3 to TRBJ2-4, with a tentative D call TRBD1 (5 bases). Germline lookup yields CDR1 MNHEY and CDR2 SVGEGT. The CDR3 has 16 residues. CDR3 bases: TGTGCCAACAGTTACTCGATAGGGGTTGACAAAAACATTCAGTACTTC. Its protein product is CANSYSIGVDKNIQYF.

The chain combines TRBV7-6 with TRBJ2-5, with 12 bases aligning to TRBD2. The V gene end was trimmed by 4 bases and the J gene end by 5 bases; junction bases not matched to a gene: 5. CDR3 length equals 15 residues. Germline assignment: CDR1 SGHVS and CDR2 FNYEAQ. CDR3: CASSSSGGAAETQYF. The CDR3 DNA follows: TGTGCCAGCAGCTCTAGCGGGGGGGCCGCGGAGACCCAGTACTTC.

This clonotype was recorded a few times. As DNA, the CDR3 is TGTGCCAGCAGCCAGGGCGCTAGCGGAAGACTTAATGAGCAGTTCTTC. Protein sequence: CASSQGASGRLNEQFF. The J gene is TRBJ2-1, the V gene TRBV3-1; 7 nucleotides align to TRBD2. The CDR3 sequence is 16 residues long. Germline trimming cut 3 bases from V and 7 bases from J; bases unmatched to any gene: 12. Per the germline V gene, CDR1 is LGHDT and CDR2 is YNNKEL (reference sequence).

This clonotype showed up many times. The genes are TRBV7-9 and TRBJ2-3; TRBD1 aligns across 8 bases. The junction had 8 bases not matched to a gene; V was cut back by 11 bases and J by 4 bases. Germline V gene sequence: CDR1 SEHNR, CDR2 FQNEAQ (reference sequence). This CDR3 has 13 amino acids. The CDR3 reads CACGQGSSDTQYF. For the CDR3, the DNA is TGTGCCTGCGGACAGGGAAGTTCAGATACGCAGTATTTT.

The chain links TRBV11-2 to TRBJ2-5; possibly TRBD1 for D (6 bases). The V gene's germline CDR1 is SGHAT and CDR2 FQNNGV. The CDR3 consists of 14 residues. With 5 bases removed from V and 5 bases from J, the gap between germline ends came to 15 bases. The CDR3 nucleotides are TGTGCCAGCAGCCGGGGACGCACAGGGGAGACCCAGTACTTC. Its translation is CASSRGRTGETQYF.

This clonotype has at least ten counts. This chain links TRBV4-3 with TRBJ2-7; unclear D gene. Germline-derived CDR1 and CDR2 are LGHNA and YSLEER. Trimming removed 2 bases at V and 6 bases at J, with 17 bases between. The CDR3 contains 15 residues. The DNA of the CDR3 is TGCGCCAGCAGCCAAACAGCGTTAGGAATGGGCGAGCAGTACTTC. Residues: CASSQTALGMGEQYF.

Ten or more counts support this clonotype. This CDR3 is CASSYPPGLQVGRYNEQFF. The CDR3 region has the DNA TGTGCCAGCAGTTACCCGCCGGGGCTCCAGGTCGGGAGATACAATGAGCAGTTCTTC. The chain employs TRBV6-2 or TRBV6-3 and TRBJ2-1; a weak D match, TRBD2 (6 bases). V was cut by 2 bases and J by 4 bases, with 24 bases left in between. The germline V gene encodes CDR1 MNHEY and CDR2 SVGEGT. This CDR3 is built from 19 residues.

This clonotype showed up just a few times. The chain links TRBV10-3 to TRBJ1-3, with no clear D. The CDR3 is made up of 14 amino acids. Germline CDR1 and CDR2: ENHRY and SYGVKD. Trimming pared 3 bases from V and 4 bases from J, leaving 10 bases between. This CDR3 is CAISEGSRGNTIYF. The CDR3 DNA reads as TGTGCCATCAGTGAAGGTAGTCGGGGAAACACCATATATTTT.

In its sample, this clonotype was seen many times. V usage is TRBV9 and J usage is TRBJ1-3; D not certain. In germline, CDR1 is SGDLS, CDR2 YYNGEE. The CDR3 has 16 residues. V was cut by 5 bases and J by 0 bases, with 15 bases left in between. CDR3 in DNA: TGTGCCAGCAGTGGGGTCGGACTTGGCTCTGGAAACACCATATATTTT. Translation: CASSGVGLGSGNTIYF.

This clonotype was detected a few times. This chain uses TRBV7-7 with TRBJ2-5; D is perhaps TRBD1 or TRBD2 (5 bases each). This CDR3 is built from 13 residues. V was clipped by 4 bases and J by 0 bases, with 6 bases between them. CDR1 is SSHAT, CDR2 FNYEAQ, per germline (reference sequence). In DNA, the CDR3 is TGTGCCAGCAGCTCGGGACACCAAGAGACCCAGTACTTC. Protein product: CASSSGHQETQYF.

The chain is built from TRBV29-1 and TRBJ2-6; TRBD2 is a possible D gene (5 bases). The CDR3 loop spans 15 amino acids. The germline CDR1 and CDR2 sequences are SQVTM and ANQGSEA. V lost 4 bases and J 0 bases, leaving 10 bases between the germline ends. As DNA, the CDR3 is TGCAGCGTTGTAGAGGGTTCCTCTGGGGCCAACGTCCTGACTTTC. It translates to CSVVEGSSGANVLTF.

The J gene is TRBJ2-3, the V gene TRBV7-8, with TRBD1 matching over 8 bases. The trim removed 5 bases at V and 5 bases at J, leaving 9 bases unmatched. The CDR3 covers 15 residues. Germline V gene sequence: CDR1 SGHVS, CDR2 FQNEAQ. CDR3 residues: CASSPGQGSQDTQYF. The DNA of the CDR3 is TGTGCCAGCAGCCCCGGACAGGGAAGCCAAGATACGCAGTATTTT.